This T cell receptor beta chain is from a study of blood T cell repertoires in COVID-19. Sequenced by immunoSEQ multiplex PCR; TCRdb stores in-frame clones only, minus some. The sample shows 100,000 to 110,000 clones, around four fifths of them seen only once. Deletions cut 0 bases from V and 2 bases from J, with 7 bases between. The CDR3 length is 14 residues. Germline V gene sequence: CDR1 SGDLS, CDR2 YYNGEE. The chain is built from TRBV9 and TRBJ2-3, with D unresolved. This clonotype originated in a woman aged 70 to 79 with acute or convalescent COVID-19. Sequenced: peripheral blood. The CDR3 DNA reads as TGTGCCAGCAGCGTAGGGTCTAACACAGATACGCAGTATTTT. Protein sequence: CASSVGSNTDTQYF. Supplemented by reference TRBV9 and TRBJ2-3, the full variable domain reads DSGVTQTPKHLITATGQRVTLRCSPRSGDLSVYWYQQSLDQGLQFLIQYYNGEERAKGNILERFSAQQFPDLHSELNLSSLELGDSALYFCASSVGSNTDTQYFGPGTRLTVL.